The rows below give T cell receptor beta chains drawn from one sample of a study of cytomegalovirus exposure and HLA in healthy donors. Generated by immunoSEQ multiplex PCR, the TCRdb table keeps only in-frame clones and is missing some. The sample lists over 150,000 clones, 80% to 85% occurring once. Sequencing was carried out using PBMCs. The receptor source for this set is a woman younger than 45 in good health and CMV-seronegative. Each CDR3 is given with its conserved first and last residue. The order of the fields is J gene, V gene, clone size, D gene, CDR3 DNA, CDR3 protein. A D gene is named only where the DNA matches it firmly. Part of the rows lack a size; the others show once, few, many or a class for expanded clones.

J gene: TRBJ2-1
V gene: TRBV27
clone size: .
D gene: .
CDR3 DNA: TGTGCCAGCAGTGTTGGCGGTGAGCAGTTCTTC
CDR3 protein: CASSVGGEQFF

J gene: TRBJ1-3
V gene: TRBV4-1
clone size: .
D gene: TRBD1
CDR3 DNA: TGCGCCAGCAGTCGACGCACTACAGGGGGAAGAGAAAACACCATATATTTT
CDR3 protein: CASSRRTTGGRENTIYF

J gene: TRBJ2-7
V gene: TRBV4-3
clone size: .
D gene: TRBD1
CDR3 DNA: TGCGCCAGCAGCCAAGGGGGGACAGGGGGCTACGAGCAGTACTTC
CDR3 protein: CASSQGGTGGYEQYF

J gene: TRBJ2-7
V gene: TRBV6-5
clone size: .
D gene: TRBD2
CDR3 DNA: TGTGCCAGCAGTTACCTAGCGGGGGTCTCCTACGAGCAGTACTTC
CDR3 protein: CASSYLAGVSYEQYF

J gene: TRBJ2-5
V gene: TRBV4-2
clone size: .
D gene: .
CDR3 DNA: TGTGCCAGCAGCCAAGAGGGCGGGGAGACCCAGTACTTC
CDR3 protein: CASSQEGGETQYF

J gene: TRBJ2-1
V gene: TRBV13
clone size: .
D gene: .
CDR3 DNA: TGTGCCAGCAGGCTCCGAGGGGAGGTTCTCTCCCATGAGCAGTTCTTC
CDR3 protein: CASRLRGEVLSHEQFF

J gene: TRBJ2-1
V gene: TRBV28
clone size: .
D gene: TRBD1
CDR3 DNA: TGTGCCAGCAGAGAGACAGGGGTCAATGAGCAGTTCTTC
CDR3 protein: CASRETGVNEQFF

J gene: TRBJ1-1
V gene: TRBV19
clone size: .
D gene: TRBD1
CDR3 DNA: TGTGCCAGTAGTATCCTGACAGGGGGCAGGACTGAAGCTTTCTTT
CDR3 protein: CASSILTGGRTEAFF

J gene: TRBJ2-5
V gene: TRBV10-1
clone size: .
D gene: TRBD2
CDR3 DNA: TGCGCCAGCAGCCCGGGGACTAGCGGTTCTAGGGAGACCCAGTACTTC
CDR3 protein: CASSPGTSGSRETQYF

J gene: TRBJ1-2
V gene: TRBV29-1
clone size: few
D gene: .
CDR3 DNA: TGCAGCGTTCGCAGACAGAACTCGTATGGCTACACCTTC
CDR3 protein: CSVRRQNSYGYTF

J gene: TRBJ2-1
V gene: TRBV10-3
clone size: .
D gene: TRBD1
CDR3 DNA: TGTGCCATCAGTGCTGTAGTCGGGAACCGGGACAGGGGCGATCATGAGCAGTTCTTC
CDR3 protein: CAISAVVGNRDRGDHEQFF

J gene: TRBJ1-6
V gene: TRBV28
clone size: .
D gene: .
CDR3 DNA: TGTGCCAGCGGGCAGGGAACCGGTGATTCACCCCTCCACTTT
CDR3 protein: CASGQGTGDSPLHF

J gene: TRBJ2-3
V gene: TRBV15
clone size: .
D gene: .
CDR3 DNA: TGTGCCACCAGCATACATCCGGGGGGCAAGTCGTCAGATACGCAGTATTTT
CDR3 protein: CATSIHPGGKSSDTQYF

J gene: TRBJ1-5
V gene: TRBV28
clone size: .
D gene: .
CDR3 DNA: TGTGCCAGCAGTTTGGGTAGAGGTCCACAGCCCCAGCATTTT
CDR3 protein: CASSLGRGPQPQHF

J gene: TRBJ1-1
V gene: TRBV6-5
clone size: .
D gene: .
CDR3 DNA: TGTGCCAGCAGTTACTCGAGTGCATTTGGTGTCTCGCCAGCTTTCTTT
CDR3 protein: CASSYSSAFGVSPAFF

J gene: TRBJ2-6
V gene: TRBV6-1
clone size: .
D gene: TRBD1
CDR3 DNA: TGTGCCAGCAGCCCAGGGGGCTCTGGGGCCAACGGCCTGACTTTC
CDR3 protein: CASSPGGSGANGLTF

J gene: TRBJ1-2
V gene: TRBV27
clone size: few
D gene: .
CDR3 DNA: TGTGCCAGCAGTTTACAGGGTGCTTGGGGTAGTGGCTACACCTTC
CDR3 protein: CASSLQGAWGSGYTF

J gene: TRBJ2-3
V gene: TRBV27
clone size: .
D gene: .
CDR3 DNA: TGTGCCAGCAGTTTATTCCCTAGGTCGGTGGAAACAGATACGCAGTATTTT
CDR3 protein: CASSLFPRSVETDTQYF

J gene: TRBJ2-7
V gene: TRBV2
clone size: .
D gene: .
CDR3 DNA: TGTGCCAGCAGAGAACAGGGATTAGCAAACGAGCAGTACTTC
CDR3 protein: CASREQGLANEQYF

J gene: TRBJ1-5
V gene: TRBV27
clone size: .
D gene: TRBD1
CDR3 DNA: TGTGCCAGCAGGCAGGGGGCAAGCAATCAGCCCCAGCATTTT
CDR3 protein: CASRQGASNQPQHF

J gene: TRBJ2-7
V gene: TRBV27
clone size: few
D gene: .
CDR3 DNA: TGTGCCAGCAGTCCCACAGGGTTCTCATACGAGCAGTACTTC
CDR3 protein: CASSPTGFSYEQYF

J gene: TRBJ1-1
V gene: TRBV5-4
clone size: .
D gene: .
CDR3 DNA: TGTGCCAGCAGCGCGGAGAGGTTCACTGAAGCTTTCTTT
CDR3 protein: CASSAERFTEAFF

J gene: TRBJ1-1
V gene: TRBV6-5
clone size: .
D gene: .
CDR3 DNA: TGTGCCAGCAGGTGGGGACACCTGAACACTGAAGCTTTCTTT
CDR3 protein: CASRWGHLNTEAFF

J gene: TRBJ2-1
V gene: TRBV27
clone size: .
D gene: .
CDR3 DNA: TGTGCCAGCAGTTTCGGTCATGAGCAGTTCTTC
CDR3 protein: CASSFGHEQFF